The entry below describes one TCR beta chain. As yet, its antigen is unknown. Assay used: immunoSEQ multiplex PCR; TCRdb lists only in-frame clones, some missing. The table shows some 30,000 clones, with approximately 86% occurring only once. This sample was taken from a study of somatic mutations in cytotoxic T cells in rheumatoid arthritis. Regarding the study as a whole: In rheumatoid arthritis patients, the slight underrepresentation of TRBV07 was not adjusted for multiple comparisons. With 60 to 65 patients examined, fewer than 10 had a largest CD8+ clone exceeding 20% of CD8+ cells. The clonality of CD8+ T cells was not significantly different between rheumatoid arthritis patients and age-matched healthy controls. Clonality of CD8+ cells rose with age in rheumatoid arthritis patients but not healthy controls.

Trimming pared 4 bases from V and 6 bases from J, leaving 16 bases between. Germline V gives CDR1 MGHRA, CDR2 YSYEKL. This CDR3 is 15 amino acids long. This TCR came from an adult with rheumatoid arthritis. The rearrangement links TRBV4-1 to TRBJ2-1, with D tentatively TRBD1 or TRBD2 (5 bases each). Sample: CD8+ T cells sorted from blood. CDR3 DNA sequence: TGCGCCAGCAGCCTGCCCGGGACGGAATTCAATGAGCAGTTCTTC. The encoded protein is CASSLPGTEFNEQFF.